This T cell receptor (beta chain) was sequenced in a study of T-cell reconstitution after alpha-beta-depleted transplantation in children. During its preparation, the TCRbeta library received unique molecular identifiers. TCRdb redid the calling of the PCR reads with MiXCR, one entry per CDR3 protein. This sample has fewer than 700,000 distinct CDR3 sequences, with 10% to 15% found just once. Sequencing used PBMCs, mostly from graft donor cells, obtained 360 days after TCRalphabeta/CD19-depleted stem cell transplant. This TCR came from a male patient younger than 18 who had a stem cell transplant for acute myeloid leukemia, so the T cells may come from the graft donor.

The CDR3 coding sequence is TGTGCCAGCAGCTCCAGCGGGTTTCTTAGCACAGATACGCAGTATTTT. Translation: CASSSSGFLSTDTQYF. V usage is TRBV5-6 and J usage is TRBJ2-3; possibly TRBD2 for D (6 bases). This CDR3 spans 16 amino acids. V was pared by 3 bases and J by 0 bases, with 14 bases between. CDR1 is SGHDT and CDR2 is YYEEEE in the germline V gene. Using reference TRBV5-6 and TRBJ2-3 for the parts outside the CDR3, the full variable domain is DAGVTQSPTHLIKTRGQQVTLRCSPKSGHDTVSWYQQALGQGPQFIFQYYEEEERQRGNFPDRFSGHQFPNYSSELNVNALLLGDSALYLCASSSSGFLSTDTQYFGPGTRLTVL.